This T cell receptor beta chain stems from a study of blood T cell repertoires in COVID-19. Turning to the study itself: Researchers got acute and convalescent COVID-19 samples from the United States, Italy and Spain. The cDNA or gDNA used as material had been derived from T cells, B-cell-depleted T cells, or PBMCs.

The repertoire was sequenced with immunoSEQ multiplex PCR; TCRdb's copy has only in-frame clones and lacks some. Among tens of thousands of clones listed, roughly 90% were seen once. The clonotype originates from a man in his 60s with active COVID-19. Material for sequencing was peripheral blood.

The CDR3 sequence: CASSLGSYTEAFF. CDR3 coding DNA: TGTGCCAGCAGTTTAGGGAGTTACACTGAAGCTTTCTTT. The V and J genes are TRBV12-3 or TRBV12-4 and TRBJ1-1; D is uncertain. The CDR3 is 13 residues long. Deletions cut 1 base from V and 3 bases from J, with 6 bases between.